This note documents a single T cell receptor beta chain sequence. Antigen unknown. All donors participated as healthy donors of bone marrow. Germline CDR1 is LGHNA and CDR2 is YSLEER. V shed 3 bases, J shed 5 bases, and the junction held 8 bases outside the gene matches. This CDR3 is built from 15 residues. PCR amplification relied on 60 Vbeta primers (plus 13 Jbeta primers). Data came from immunoSEQ multiplex PCR; TCRdb stores just in-frame clones and leaves some out. The sample has 75,000 to 95,000 clones, around 82% seen once; the top ten hold over 3%. This entry belongs to a study of cytomegalovirus exposure and HLA in healthy donors. Study conclusions and caveats: The study put 150 to 200 TCR beta chains on its list as cytomegalovirus-associated. The Asian-associated ancestry cluster reportedly had fewer N-insertions than the approximately 700-donor mean in a later analysis. A previous analysis found most TCR beta V segments productive roughly 87% or roughly 30% of the time.

The sequence was collected from a man aged 45-65 years in good health and CMV-seronegative. The sequenced sample consisted of PBMCs. The chain uses TRBV4-3 and TRBJ2-7; 9 bases map to TRBD1. The CDR3: CASSHEQGAPNEQYF. CDR3 coding DNA: TGCGCCAGCAGCCATGAACAGGGGGCTCCCAACGAGCAGTACTTC.